Included here is one T cell receptor beta chain sequence, with context. TCRdb keeps only in-frame clones here, not all; method: immunoSEQ multiplex PCR. Among about 220,000 clones listed, more than 70% were seen once. The data derive from a study of blood T cell repertoires in COVID-19. In germline, CDR1 is SGDLS, CDR2 YYNGEE. Germline trimming cut 1 base from V and 0 bases from J; bases unmatched to any gene: 12. This CDR3 is 19 amino acids long. Sequencing input: peripheral blood. This clonotype originated in a woman aged 80 or older with acute or convalescent COVID-19. The chain has TRBV9 and TRBJ2-3; 9 bases are a match to TRBD2. The CDR3 loop is CASSVNPERGASSTDTQYF. The CDR3 DNA sequence: TGTGCCAGCAGCGTAAATCCGGAGCGGGGGGCCTCTAGCACAGATACGCAGTATTTT.